The 9 T cell receptor beta chains in this list originate from one sample, sequenced in a study of blood T cells in healthy people across ages. For the second PCR, which ran for roughly 6 to 12 cycles, a sample-barcoded 5' primer and a J-beta primer mix were used. Each CDR3 protein is one row after TCRdb ran MiXCR on the 5' RACE reads. The sample records some 1,000,000 distinct CDR3 sequences, about 23% being singletons. These same data were also listed under a study on T cells of mothers and their children.

Sequenced sample: blood. The receptors come from a girl aged 2-10 years in good health.

This clonotype was detected a few times. The CDR3 is CASSPLISGQPQHF. The DNA for the CDR3 is TGTGCCAGCAGCCCTCTAATCTCGGGCCAGCCCCAGCATTTT. This sequence joins TRBV25-1 and TRBJ1-5; D unresolved. The ends were cut back, 6 bases at V and 7 bases at J, with 16 bases in the middle. From germline, CDR1 is MGHDK and CDR2 SYGVNS. The CDR3 is 14 amino acids.

This clonotype appeared a few times. The chain combines TRBV3-1 with TRBJ2-4, with TRBD1 identical over 8 bases. This CDR3 spans 16 amino acids. Looked up from germline, CDR1 is LGHDT and CDR2 is YNNKEL (reference sequence). The J segment lost 5 bases and the V segment lost 4 bases, leaving 10 bases of the junction unmatched. CDR3 residues: CASSLLPPGQENIQYF. DNA for the CDR3: TGTGCCAGCAGCCTTCTACCCCCGGGACAGGAAAACATTCAGTACTTC. Full variable domain (missing parts from reference TRBV3-1 and TRBJ2-4): DTAVSQTPKYLVTQMGNDKSIKCEQNLGHDTMYWYKQDSKKFLKIMFSYNNKELIINETVPNRFSPKSPDKAHLNLHINSLELGDSAVYFCASSLLPPGQENIQYFGAGTRLSVL.

Only a few counts were recorded for this clonotype. The CDR3 spells CASSLADRVDNNEQFF. Here the CDR3 DNA reads TGTGCCAGCAGTCTCGCCGACAGGGTAGATAACAATGAGCAGTTCTTC. The V and J genes are TRBV12-3 or TRBV12-4 and TRBJ2-5; 7 bases map to TRBD1. Near its end, the DNA agrees better with TRBJ2-1, so the J call may be wrong. The CDR3 contains 16 residues.

The chain uses TRBV5-6 and TRBJ2-5; D unresolved. Trimming took 0 bases from V and 7 from J, leaving 10 bases between them. Looked up from germline, CDR1 is SGHDT and CDR2 is YYEEEE. The CDR3 has 13 amino acids. The CDR3 loop is CASSLGFAGTQYF. The DNA for the CDR3 is TGTGCCAGCAGCTTGGGGTTTGCCGGGACCCAGTACTTC.

The chain recombines TRBV2 with TRBJ2-5; TRBD2 agrees at 7 bases. Germline V gene lookup returns CDR1 SNHLY and CDR2 FYNNEI. J was trimmed by 7 bases and V by 9 bases; bases with no gene match: 8. The CDR3 sequence is 12 residues long. CDR3 DNA: TGTGCCAGTGTCTCTTCGGGGGGGACCCAGTACTTC. It yields the protein CASVSSGGTQYF.

V gene TRBV5-4 combines with J gene TRBJ2-5; D is unclear. From germline, CDR1 is SGHNT and CDR2 YYREEE (reference sequence). The CDR3 loop spans 14 amino acids. The V gene lost 1 base and the J gene lost 4 bases, with 11 bases spanning the gap. The CDR3 DNA sequence: TGTGCCAGCAGCTTGAAGGCTAGTGGAGAGACCCAGTACTTC. This translates into CASSLKASGETQYF.

V gene TRBV12-3 or TRBV12-4 combines with J gene TRBJ1-2; D is unresolved. V was clipped by 5 bases and J by 4 bases, with 14 bases between them. This CDR3 comprises 14 residues. The CDR3 coding sequence is TGTGCCAGCAGTATCCGTGGGCTACGCTATGGCTACACCTTC. Protein sequence: CASSIRGLRYGYTF.

This clonotype showed up just a few times. The V call is TRBV7-9, the J call TRBJ2-5; 10 bases are shared with TRBD2. The germline CDR1 and CDR2 sequences are SEHNR and FQNEAQ (reference sequence). Germline trimming cut 5 bases from V and 4 bases from J; bases unmatched to any gene: 10. The CDR3 is made up of 16 amino acids. CDR3 region: CASSPGTSANPETQYF. The DNA for the CDR3 is TGTGCCAGCAGCCCGGGGACTAGCGCGAATCCAGAGACCCAGTACTTC.

This clonotype showed up just a few times. The chain carries TRBV7-8 and TRBJ2-1, with no clear D. Germline assignment: CDR1 SGHVS and CDR2 FQNEAQ. V lost 4 bases and J 6 bases, leaving 10 bases between the germline ends. The CDR3 has 13 amino acids. The CDR3 nucleotides are TGTGCCAGCAGCTCAGACTCCCTCAATGAGCAGTTCTTC. It encodes CASSSDSLNEQFF. Using reference TRBV7-8 and TRBJ2-1 for the parts outside the CDR3, the full variable domain is GAGVSQSPRYKVAKRGQDVALRCDPISGHVSLFWYQQALGQGPEFLTYFQNEAQLDKSGLPSDRFFAERPEGSVSTLKIQRTQQEDSAVYLCASSSDSLNEQFFGPGTRLTVL.